Below, 15 T cell receptor beta chains from the same sample are listed, as sequenced in a study of cytotoxic CD8 clonotypes in ibrutinib-treated CLL. Libraries were prepared by immunoSEQ multiplex PCR; TCRdb keeps only in-frame clonotypes and omits some of them. The repertoire holds about 50,000 clones, around 68% seen once, with about 45% in the top ten. The sequenced sample was PBMCs, obtained after 12 months of ibrutinib treatment. The source of these receptors is a human donor with chronic lymphocytic leukemia.

In DNA, the CDR3 is TGCGCCAGCAGTCCGCTAGCGGGAGGTCCTGGTGGGACCGGGGAGCTGTTTTTT. It specifies CASSPLAGGPGGTGELFF. This chain uses TRBV23-1 with TRBJ2-2; 11 positions match TRBD2. TRBV23-1 is annotated as an ORF whose role is uncertain. J lost 5 bases, V lost 4 bases, and 12 bases had no gene match. This CDR3 has 18 residues.

V is TRBV7-3 and J is TRBJ2-1, with D possibly TRBD1 on 6 matching bases. CDR1 is SGHTA, CDR2 FQGTGA, per germline. V was pared by 9 bases and J by 4 bases, with 13 bases between. The CDR3 is made up of 13 amino acids. The CDR3 loop is CASGGGQYNEQFF. CDR3 sequence (DNA): TGTGCCAGTGGTGGGGGACAATACAATGAGCAGTTCTTC.

The chain combines TRBV10-1 with TRBJ2-2; D is undetermined. V dropped 0 bases and J dropped 0 bases, with 8 bases sitting between them. CDR3 length equals 16 residues. CDR1 WNHNN and CDR2 SYGVQD come from the germline V gene (reference sequence). The CDR3 region is CASSESRPANTGELFF. The DNA of the CDR3 is TGCGCCAGCAGTGAGTCTCGGCCAGCGAACACCGGGGAGCTGTTTTTT.

This chain joins TRBV2 and TRBJ1-5, with a weak D call TRBD1 (6 bases). The germline V gene encodes CDR1 SNHLY and CDR2 FYNNEI. Trimming left V 5 bases short and J 5 bases short, with 16 bases between. The CDR3 totals 15 residues. The CDR3: CASSRDTWSDQPQHF. The CDR3 region has the DNA TGTGCCAGCAGTCGGGACACCTGGTCGGATCAGCCCCAGCATTTT.

V usage is TRBV5-6 and J usage is TRBJ2-5; TRBD2 is a possible D gene (6 bases). Trimming stripped 4 bases from V and 1 base from J, with 14 bases between. Per the germline V gene, CDR1 is SGHDT and CDR2 is YYEEEE. The CDR3 runs to 15 residues. Here the CDR3 reads CASSPRGGLQETQYF. The CDR3 DNA follows: TGTGCCAGCAGCCCCCGTGGAGGGCTCCAAGAGACCCAGTACTTC.

V usage is TRBV18 and J usage is TRBJ1-1; no firm D call. Germline lookup yields CDR1 KGHSH and CDR2 LQKENI. V was shortened by 6 bases and J by 4 bases, with 18 bases between the two germline ends. The CDR3 contains 15 residues. The DNA of the CDR3 is TGTGCCAGCTCTCACCCACGGCCACGAGTCACTGAAGCTTTCTTT. As protein: CASSHPRPRVTEAFF.

The V and J genes are TRBV5-1 and TRBJ2-3, with 13 bases fitting TRBD2. This CDR3 is built from 18 residues. J lost 5 bases, V lost 3 bases, and 12 bases had no gene match. In germline, CDR1 is SGHRS, CDR2 YFSETQ. Here the CDR3 reads CASSWGGLAGVFGDTQYF. The CDR3 region has the DNA TGCGCCAGCAGCTGGGGAGGACTAGCGGGAGTTTTTGGAGATACGCAGTATTTT.

V and J are TRBV4-2 and TRBJ2-7, with 7 bases aligning to TRBD2. The V and J ends lost 5 bases and 3 bases, in that order; junction bases with no gene match: 10. The V gene's germline CDR1 is LGHNA and CDR2 YNFKEQ. This CDR3 has 15 amino acids. This chain's CDR3 is CASSLHGAGIYEQYF. The CDR3 region has the DNA TGTGCCAGCAGCTTACATGGAGCGGGAATCTACGAGCAGTACTTC.

The rearrangement uses TRBV7-2 and TRBJ1-2, with 8 positions matching TRBD1. V was clipped by 2 bases and J by 7 bases; unmatched bases: 3. From germline, CDR1 is SGHTA and CDR2 FQGNSA. The CDR3 runs to 13 residues. The CDR3 bases are TGTGCCAGCAGCTTACAGGGGGCCGGTGGCTACACCTTC. Translating gives CASSLQGAGGYTF.

This chain uses TRBV6-5 with TRBJ2-7; D is unresolved. With 6 bases removed from V and 2 bases from J, the gap between germline ends came to 8 bases. The CDR3 is 12 amino acids. Germline CDR1 is MNHEY and CDR2 is SVGAGI. CDR3 protein: CASRAQPYEQYF. CDR3 sequence (DNA): TGTGCCAGCAGGGCACAACCCTACGAGCAGTACTTC.

This chain uses TRBV9 with TRBJ2-1; D is uncertain. Germline V gene lookup returns CDR1 SGDLS and CDR2 YYNGEE. V was pared by 0 bases and J by 4 bases, with 11 bases between. The CDR3 loop spans 15 amino acids. CDR3 protein: CASSVAVNPYNEQFF. CDR3 sequence (DNA): TGTGCCAGCAGCGTAGCCGTCAACCCTTACAATGAGCAGTTCTTC.

The gene calls are TRBV2 and TRBJ2-1; 7 bases fit TRBD2. The germline V gene has CDR1 SNHLY and CDR2 FYNNEI. The CDR3 spans 16 residues. V shed 6 bases, J shed 4 bases, and the junction held 12 bases outside the gene matches. CDR3 DNA: TGTGCCAGCAGGCACGATGGACTAGGGTTTTACAATGAGCAGTTCTTC. Residues: CASRHDGLGFYNEQFF.

This clone has more than one count but fewer than ten. The chain has TRBV6-6 and TRBJ2-7, with TRBD1 matching over 8 bases. The CDR3 has 15 residues. The ends lost 0 bases at V and 6 bases at J; junction bases unmatched: 7. The germline CDR1 and CDR2 sequences are MNHNY and SVGAGI (reference sequence). The CDR3 region has the DNA TGTGCCAGCAGTTACTCGAAGACAGGGGCGTCCGAGCAGTACTTC. This sequence encodes CASSYSKTGASEQYF.

This clone was seen once. Other nucleotide sequences from this sample produce the same CDR3. Here the CDR3 DNA reads TGCGCCAGCAGCTTGGGATACGAGCAGTACTTC. Protein product: CASSLGYEQYF. The chain recombines TRBV5-1 with TRBJ2-7; D remains ambiguous. Trimming left V 0 bases short and J 4 bases short, with 2 bases between. The CDR3 runs to 11 residues. Germline assignment: CDR1 SGHRS and CDR2 YFSETQ.

The V call is TRBV7-9, the J call TRBJ2-1, with no clear D. V lost 2 bases to trimming and J lost 3 bases, with 5 bases between them. The CDR3 covers 13 residues. CDR1 and CDR2 from the germline V gene are SEHNR and FQNEAQ (reference sequence). The CDR3, as DNA: TGTGCCAGCAGCTTATCCCTCTACAATGAGCAGTTCTTC. Its protein is CASSLSLYNEQFF.